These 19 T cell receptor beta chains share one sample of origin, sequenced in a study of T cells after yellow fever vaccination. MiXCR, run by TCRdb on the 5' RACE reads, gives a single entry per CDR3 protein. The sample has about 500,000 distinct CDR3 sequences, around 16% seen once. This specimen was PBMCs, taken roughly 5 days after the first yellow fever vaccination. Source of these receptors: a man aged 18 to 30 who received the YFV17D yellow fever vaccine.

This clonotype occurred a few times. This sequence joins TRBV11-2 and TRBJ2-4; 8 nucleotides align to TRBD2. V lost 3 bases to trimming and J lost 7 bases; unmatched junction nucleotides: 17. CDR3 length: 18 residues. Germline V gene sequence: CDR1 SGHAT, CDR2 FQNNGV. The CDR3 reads CASSLDGTGGPGWNIQYF. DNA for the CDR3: TGTGCCAGCAGCTTGGACGGAACGGGGGGGCCCGGGTGGAACATTCAGTACTTC.

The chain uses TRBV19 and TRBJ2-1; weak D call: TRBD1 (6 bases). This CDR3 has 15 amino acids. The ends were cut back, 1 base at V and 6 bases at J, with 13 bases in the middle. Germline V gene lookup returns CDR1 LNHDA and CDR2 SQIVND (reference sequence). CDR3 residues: CASSIVIRGPNEQFF. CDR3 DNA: TGTGCCAGTAGTATAGTAATCAGGGGACCCAATGAGCAGTTCTTC. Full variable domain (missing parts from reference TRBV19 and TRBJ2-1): DGGITQSPKYLFRKEGQNVTLSCEQNLNHDAMYWYRQDPGQGLRLIYYSQIVNDFQKGDIAEGYSVSREKKESFPLTVTSAQKNPTAFYLCASSIVIRGPNEQFFGPGTRLTVL.

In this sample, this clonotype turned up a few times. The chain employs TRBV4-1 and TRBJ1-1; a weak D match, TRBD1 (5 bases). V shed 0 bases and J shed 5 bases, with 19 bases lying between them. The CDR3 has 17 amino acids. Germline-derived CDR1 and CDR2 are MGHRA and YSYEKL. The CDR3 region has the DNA TGCGCCAGCAGCCAAGAGGGGGACTTGGGACTGGAGACTGAAGCTTTCTTT. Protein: CASSQEGDLGLETEAFF.

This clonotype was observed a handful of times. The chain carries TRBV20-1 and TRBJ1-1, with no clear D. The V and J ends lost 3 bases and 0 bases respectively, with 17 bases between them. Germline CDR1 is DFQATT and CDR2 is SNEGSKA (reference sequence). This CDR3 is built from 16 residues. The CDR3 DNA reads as TGCAGTGCTAGTGGTCAGACATTTAGCATGAACACTGAAGCTTTCTTT. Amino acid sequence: CSASGQTFSMNTEAFF.

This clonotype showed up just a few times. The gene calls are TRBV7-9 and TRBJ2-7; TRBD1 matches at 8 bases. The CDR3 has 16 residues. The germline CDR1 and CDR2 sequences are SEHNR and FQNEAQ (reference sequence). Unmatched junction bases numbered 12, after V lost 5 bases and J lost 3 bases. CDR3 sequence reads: CASSPPLTGVGYEQYF. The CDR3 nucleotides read TGTGCCAGCAGCCCCCCGTTGACAGGGGTTGGCTACGAGCAGTACTTC.

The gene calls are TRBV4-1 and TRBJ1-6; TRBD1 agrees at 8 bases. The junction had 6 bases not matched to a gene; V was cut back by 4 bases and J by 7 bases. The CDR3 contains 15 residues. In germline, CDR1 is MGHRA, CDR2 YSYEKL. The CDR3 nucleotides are TGCGCCAGCAGCCTCAGAGACAGGGGAAATTCACCCCTCCACTTT. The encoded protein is CASSLRDRGNSPLHF.

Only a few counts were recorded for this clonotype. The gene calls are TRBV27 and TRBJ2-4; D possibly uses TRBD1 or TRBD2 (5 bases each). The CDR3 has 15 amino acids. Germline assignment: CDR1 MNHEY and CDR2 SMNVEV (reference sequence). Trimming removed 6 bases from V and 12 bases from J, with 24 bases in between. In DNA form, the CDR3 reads TGTGCCAGCAGGACCCCCAGGCCGGGGACCTCCCCTCAGTACTTC. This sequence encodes CASRTPRPGTSPQYF.

CDR3 nucleotides: TGTGCCAGCAGCCCTCCCAGCTCTGGGGCCAACGTCCTGACTTTC. This sequence encodes CASSPPSSGANVLTF. The chain employs TRBV11-2 and TRBJ2-6; D call uncertain. Germline V gene data show CDR1 as SGHAT and CDR2 as FQNNGV. The ends were cut back, 5 bases at V and 0 bases at J, with 8 bases in the middle. CDR3 length: 15 residues. Variable domain in full (rest from reference TRBV11-2 and TRBJ2-6): EAGVAQSPRYKIIEKRQSVAFWCNPISGHATLYWYQQILGQGPKLLIQFQNNGVVDDSQLPKDRFSAERLKGVDSTLKIQPAKLEDSAVYLCASSPPSSGANVLTFGAGSRLTVL.

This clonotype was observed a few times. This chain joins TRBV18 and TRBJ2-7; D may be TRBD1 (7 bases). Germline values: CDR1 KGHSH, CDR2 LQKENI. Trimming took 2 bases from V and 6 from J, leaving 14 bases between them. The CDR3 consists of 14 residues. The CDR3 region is CASSPLGRGVEQYV. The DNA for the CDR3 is TGTGCCAGCTCACCATTGGGCAGGGGGGTCGAGCAGTACGTC.

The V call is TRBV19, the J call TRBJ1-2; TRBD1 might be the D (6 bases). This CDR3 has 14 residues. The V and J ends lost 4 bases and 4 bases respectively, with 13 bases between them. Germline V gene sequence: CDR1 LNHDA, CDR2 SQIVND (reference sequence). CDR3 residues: CASSREDRPYGYTF. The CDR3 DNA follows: TGTGCCAGTAGTAGGGAGGACAGACCCTATGGCTACACCTTC.

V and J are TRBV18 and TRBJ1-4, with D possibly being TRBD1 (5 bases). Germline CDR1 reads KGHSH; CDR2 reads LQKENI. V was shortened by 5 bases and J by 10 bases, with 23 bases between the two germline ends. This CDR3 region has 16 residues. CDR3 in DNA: TGTGCCAGCTCATTGGAAAGGAGTGACAGTTTTGGAAAACTGTTTTTT. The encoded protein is CASSLERSDSFGKLFF.

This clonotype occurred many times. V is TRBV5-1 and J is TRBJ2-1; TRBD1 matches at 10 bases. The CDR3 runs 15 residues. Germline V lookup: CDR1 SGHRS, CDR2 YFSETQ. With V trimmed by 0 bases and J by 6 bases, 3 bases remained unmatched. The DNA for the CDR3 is TGCGCCAGCAGCTTGGGGACAGGGGGGGGCAATGAGCAGTTCTTC. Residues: CASSLGTGGGNEQFF.

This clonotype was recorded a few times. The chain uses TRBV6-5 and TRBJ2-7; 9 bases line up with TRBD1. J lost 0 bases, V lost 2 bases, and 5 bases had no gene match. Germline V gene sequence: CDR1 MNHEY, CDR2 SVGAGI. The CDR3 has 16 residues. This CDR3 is CASSYRGQGISYEQYF. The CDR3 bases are TGTGCCAGCAGTTACCGCGGACAGGGGATCTCCTACGAGCAGTACTTC.

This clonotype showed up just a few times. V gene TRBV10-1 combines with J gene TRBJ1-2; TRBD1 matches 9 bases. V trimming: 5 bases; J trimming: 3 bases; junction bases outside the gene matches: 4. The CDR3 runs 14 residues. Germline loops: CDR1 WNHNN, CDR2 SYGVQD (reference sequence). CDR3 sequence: CASSKRDRDYGYTF. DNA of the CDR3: TGCGCCAGCAGTAAAAGGGACAGGGACTATGGCTACACCTTC.

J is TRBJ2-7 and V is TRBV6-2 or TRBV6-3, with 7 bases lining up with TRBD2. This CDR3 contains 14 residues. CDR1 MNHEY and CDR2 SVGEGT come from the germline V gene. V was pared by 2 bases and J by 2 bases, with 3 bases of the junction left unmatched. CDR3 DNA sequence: TGTGCCAGCAGTTACCCGGGGGGTCCCTACGAGCAGTACGTC. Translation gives CASSYPGGPYEQYV.

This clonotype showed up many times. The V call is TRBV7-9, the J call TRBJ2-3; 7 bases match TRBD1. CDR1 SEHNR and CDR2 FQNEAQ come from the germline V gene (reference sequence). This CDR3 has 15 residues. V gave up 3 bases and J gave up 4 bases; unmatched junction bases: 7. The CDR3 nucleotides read TGTGCCAGCAGCTTCACCGGGACAGTTGCAGATACGCAGTATTTT. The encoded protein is CASSFTGTVADTQYF. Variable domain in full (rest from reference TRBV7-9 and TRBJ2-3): DTGVSQNPRHKITKRGQNVTFRCDPISEHNRLYWYRQTLGQGPEFLTYFQNEAQLEKSRLLSDRFSAERPKGSFSTLEIQRTEQGDSAMYLCASSFTGTVADTQYFGPGTRLTVL.

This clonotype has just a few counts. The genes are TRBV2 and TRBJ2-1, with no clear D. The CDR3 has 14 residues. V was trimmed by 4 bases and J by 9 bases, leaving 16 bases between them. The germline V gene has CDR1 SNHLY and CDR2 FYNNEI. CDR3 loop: CASSAQERTTEQFF. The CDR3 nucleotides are TGTGCCAGCAGTGCGCAGGAGCGTACTACTGAGCAGTTCTTC.

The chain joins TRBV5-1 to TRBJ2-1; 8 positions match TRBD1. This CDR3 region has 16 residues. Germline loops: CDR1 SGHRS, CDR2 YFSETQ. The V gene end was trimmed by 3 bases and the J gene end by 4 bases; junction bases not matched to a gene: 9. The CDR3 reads CASSSDRGLVYNEQFF. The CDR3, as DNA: TGCGCCAGCAGCTCCGACAGGGGACTGGTTTACAATGAGCAGTTCTTC.

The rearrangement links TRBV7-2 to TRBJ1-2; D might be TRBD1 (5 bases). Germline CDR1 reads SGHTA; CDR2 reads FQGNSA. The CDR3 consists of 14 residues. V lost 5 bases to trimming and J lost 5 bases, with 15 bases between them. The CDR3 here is CASSPPGRRYGYTF. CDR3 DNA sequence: TGTGCCAGCAGCCCTCCGGGACGTCGATATGGCTACACCTTC. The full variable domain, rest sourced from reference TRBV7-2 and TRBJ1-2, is GAGVSQSPSNKVTEKGKDVELRCDPISGHTALYWYRQSLGQGLEFLIYFQGNSAPDKSGLPSDRFSAERTGGSVSTLTIQRTQQEDSAVYLCASSPPGRRYGYTFGSGTRLTVV.